This TCR beta chain was sequenced during a study of beta chain features in type 1 diabetes (dated by TCRdb to between 2018 and 2020). With regard to the full study: Mean age, gender distribution, total cell number and subset yield were not different between patients and healthy donors. The study compared the TCRB repertoires of sorted circulating CD4+ T cell subsets in recently diagnosed type 1 diabetes patients with those in matched healthy donors. A total of about 100,000,000 sorted cells were examined across all samples, and RNA yield correlated strongly with the number of cells per subset. Regulatory and stem cell-like memory subsets were obtained from only 8 patients and roughly eight healthy donors, while naive and central memory subsets were obtained from all 28 donors. Here is what the overall study found, with its caveats: Only small numbers of individuals were included in the HLA sub-analyses, which left unresolved whether HLA type had any influence on TCRB rearrangement. Naive, central memory and regulatory TCRB repertoires appeared more similar among patients than among healthy donors. Sequencing cDNA rather than genomic DNA could over-represent highly expressing activated cells, although activation and CD3 levels did not differ between groups. Type 1 diabetes patients showed a moderate but significant shortening of TCRB CDR3 length in all four CD4+ subsets. At VDJ recombination sites, patients with type 1 diabetes made fewer insertions and deleted more nucleotides, a pattern implying thymic rearrangement abnormalities. Shorter templates might be favored by PCR, yet because patient and control samples were amplified and corrected together, any such skew would affect both groups equally.

This clone was counted a few times. Its cognate antigen has yet to be identified. No base quality values were provided; no much bigger clone lies one nucleotide off. The same CDR3 arises from other DNA sequences in this sample as well. Each donor gave one peripheral blood draw, approximately 120 mL on average, collected into heparinised tubes. A BD FACSAria II and a panel including CD45RO, CCR7, CD25, CD127, CD95 and CD27 were used to sort naive, central memory, regulatory and stem cell-like memory CD4+ T cells. Every sorted population had a purity above 95%. PBMCs were separated immediately by Lymphoprep density gradient centrifugation and were stained directly, without being cultured. To minimize batch effects, samples were stained and sorted in pairs, one healthy donor with one patient per experiment. The entire isolated RNA was reverse transcribed using the High Capacity cDNA Reverse Transcription Kit, and thus expressed TCRB transcripts were sequenced. Deep immunoSEQ sequencing was performed on naive, central memory and regulatory T cell samples, with an average of around 3.5 million total reads per sample. Sorted cells were lysed in RLT buffer, and RNA was extracted using DNase-treated RNeasy Micro or Mini kits according to cell number. To prevent cross-contamination, each cell subset was processed individually, whereas patient and healthy donor samples were processed jointly. The immunoSEQ multiplex PCR was used to amplify TCRB sequences from cDNA, generating 87-bp fragments that spanned the CDR3 region. Sequencing of the amplicons was done on the Illumina HiSeq platform. The paper's data handling went like this. Synthetic template baselines were used to correct PCR bias computationally, reads within Hamming distance 2 were collapsed together, and singletons that could not be merged were discarded. Reads were aligned against IMGT so that V, D and J genes, CDR3 length and insertions or deletions at six rearrangement sites could be assigned. Clonotype counts were normalized to sorted cell number within each subset before computing true diversity and Gini coefficients with the tcR R package. The overlap coefficient, calculated on TCRB nucleotide sequences, was used to measure repertoire sharing. Out-of-frame TCRB sequences from naive cells were analyzed as a proxy for the pre-selection repertoire. The table comes from immuneACCESS by way of TCRdb, which keeps in-frame sequences with V and J called. Part of the clones is missing from these tables; in studies checked, under half for an unresolved V gene and the rest for unknown reasons. V, J and clone size reflect that table, while D and trimming were determined from the DNA. The sample table records around 350,000 clones; 10% to 15% of these occur just once. 0.017% of the sample belongs to the ten largest clones.

From a lookup of the germline V gene, CDR1 and CDR2 are SGDLS and YYNGEE. V is clipped by 3 bases and J by 0 bases, and the sequence between their germline boundaries is 10 bases long. The CDR3 runs 15 residues from the cysteine to the phenylalanine. Only the CDR3 region is kept as DNA, spanning 45 bases read in frame from base 1. Material for sequencing was naive CD4+ T cells from blood. This sample's cell subset or site label indicates: true naive CD4+ T cells. The receptor was derived from a man between 18 and 35 years old in good health. Here the chain combines TRBV9 and TRBJ1-3, with a tentative D gene TRBD1 over 5 matching bases. The CDR3 protein sequence reads: CASSATGISGNTIYF. The sequenced DNA: TGTGCCAGCAGCGCCACAGGTATCTCTGGAAACACCATATATTTT.